The T cell receptor (beta chain) described here comes from a study of control samples from healthy donors and cancer patients. The data were produced by immunoSEQ multiplex PCR, yet TCRdb's version contains in-frame clones alone and is incomplete. Seen here are about 84,000 clones, 75% to 85% observed once, and the top ten hold under 14%. This CDR3 contains 13 residues. Trimming stripped 5 bases from V and 4 bases from J, with 9 bases between. CDR1 is LGHNA, CDR2 YNFKEQ, per germline. This sequence was found in a man aged 55-75 years with head and neck cancer. The V call is TRBV4-2, the J call TRBJ1-5; D gene uncertain. Sample: PBMCs. The CDR3: CASSSRENQPQHF. The CDR3 DNA reads TGTGCCAGCAGCTCGCGGGAAAATCAGCCCCAGCATTTT.